The 18 T cell receptor beta chains in this list originate from one sample, sequenced in a study of cytomegalovirus exposure and HLA in healthy donors. Profiled with immunoSEQ multiplex PCR; TCRdb holds only in-frame clones, not every one. Of approximately 160,000 clones in the sample, approximately 86% are singletons; the top ten hold around 2.4%. Input material: PBMCs. Receptor source: a man aged 25 to 40 in good health and CMV-seropositive.

This clone was counted only a few times. The chain recombines TRBV9 with TRBJ1-1; 9 nucleotides agree with TRBD1. V shed 2 bases and J 6 bases; nucleotides not matched to a gene: 23. The CDR3 sequence is 20 residues long. Germline CDR1 and CDR2: SGDLS and YYNGEE. The CDR3 spells CASSVHRGRSLCVGCAEAFF. The DNA for the CDR3 is TGTGCCAGCAGCGTTCACAGGGGGCGCAGTCTCTGTGTTGGGTGCGCTGAAGCTTTCTTT.

The chain links TRBV7-9 to TRBJ1-1; TRBD1 agrees at 9 bases. The V segment lost 5 bases and the J segment 2 bases; nucleotides outside the gene matches: 12. This CDR3 contains 17 residues. Germline V lookup: CDR1 SEHNR, CDR2 FQNEAQ (reference sequence). This CDR3 is CASSQGQGLPGNTEAFF. The CDR3 coding sequence is TGTGCCAGCAGCCAAGGACAGGGGCTCCCTGGAAACACTGAAGCTTTCTTT.

V gene TRBV11-2 combines with J gene TRBJ2-1; D perhaps matches TRBD2 (5 bases). The CDR3 extends over 17 amino acids. V lost 0 bases and J 0 bases, leaving 12 bases between the germline ends. From germline, CDR1 is SGHAT and CDR2 FQNNGV. CDR3 loop: CASSLELAGSSYNEQFF. The CDR3 DNA sequence: TGTGCCAGCAGCTTAGAACTCGCGGGCTCCTCCTACAATGAGCAGTTCTTC.

V usage is TRBV27 and J usage is TRBJ1-2; tentative D call: TRBD1 (5 bases). CDR1 is MNHEY, CDR2 SMNVEV, per germline (reference sequence). The CDR3 is 14 residues long. Trimming left V 8 bases short and J 6 bases short, with 19 bases between. DNA for the CDR3: TGTGCCAGCGGATTACTCGGGGGGATGGATGGCTACACCTTC. Its translation is CASGLLGGMDGYTF.

This clone was found a few times. The CDR3 protein is CASSGSTGQNNEQFF. CDR3 nucleotides: TGTGCCAGCTCCGGAAGTACGGGACAGAACAATGAGCAGTTCTTC. V and J are TRBV18 and TRBJ2-1; 7 nucleotides agree with TRBD1. The germline gives CDR1 KGHSH, CDR2 LQKENI. With V trimmed by 6 bases and J by 5 bases, 10 bases remained unmatched. This CDR3 region has 15 residues.

The chain carries TRBV4-3 and TRBJ2-7; maybe TRBD1 (6 bases). CDR3 size: 14 residues. The V gene lost 3 bases and the J gene lost 7 bases, with 16 bases spanning the gap. Germline CDR1 reads LGHNA; CDR2 reads YSLEER. DNA of the CDR3: TGCGCCAGCAGCCATGACAGGAACCCTAGTGAGCAGTACTTC. Translated, it gives CASSHDRNPSEQYF.

The DNA of the CDR3 is TGTGCCAGCAGCGAACACAGGGGAGCGAACACCGGGGAGCTGTTTTTT. Its translation: CASSEHRGANTGELFF. The rearrangement joins TRBV7-9 to TRBJ2-2; 7 bases agree with TRBD1. Looked up from germline, CDR1 is SEHNR and CDR2 is FQNEAQ (reference sequence). This CDR3 region has 16 residues. V was pared by 5 bases and J by 0 bases, with 6 bases of the junction left unmatched.

J is TRBJ1-1 and V is TRBV18; 7 bases map to TRBD1. V trimming: 4 bases; J trimming: 3 bases; junction bases outside the gene matches: 5. CDR1 KGHSH and CDR2 LQKENI come from the germline V gene. The CDR3 has 14 amino acids. CDR3 region: CASSRLTGDTEAFF. CDR3 in DNA: TGTGCCAGCTCACGACTTACAGGGGACACTGAAGCTTTCTTT.

In this sample, this clone turned up a few times. DNA of the CDR3: TGTGCCAGCAGCTTTGGGGGGGTTACAGATACGCAGTATTTT. Translation gives CASSFGGVTDTQYF. This chain uses TRBV7-9 with TRBJ2-3, with 7 bases aligning to TRBD2. The V and J ends lost 3 bases and 3 bases, in that order; junction bases with no gene match: 3. In germline, CDR1 is SEHNR, CDR2 FQNEAQ (reference sequence). The CDR3 covers 14 residues.

V usage is TRBV10-3 and J usage is TRBJ2-7; D possibly corresponds to TRBD1 (6 bases). The V and J ends lost 0 bases and 12 bases respectively, with 12 bases between them. Looked up from germline, CDR1 is ENHRY and CDR2 is SYGVKD. This CDR3 is 12 amino acids long. CDR3 bases: TGTGCCATCAGTGAGTCCTTACAGGGCACGTACTTC. This encodes CAISESLQGTYF.

V gene TRBV4-3 combines with J gene TRBJ2-2, with 9 bases matching TRBD1. Germline V gene sequence: CDR1 LGHNA, CDR2 YSLEER. The CDR3 is 15 amino acids. The trim removed 6 bases at V and 6 bases at J, leaving 8 bases unmatched. This CDR3 is CASRRQGVDPGELFF. Here the CDR3 DNA reads TGCGCCAGCAGAAGACAGGGGGTGGATCCCGGGGAGCTGTTTTTT.

The genes are TRBV6-6 and TRBJ2-7, with TRBD1 matching over 7 bases. V gave up 6 bases and J gave up 3 bases; unmatched junction bases: 8. Germline V gene sequence: CDR1 MNHNY, CDR2 SVGAGI (reference sequence). The CDR3 runs to 14 residues. The CDR3 DNA is TGTGCCAGCAGGGGGCAGGGGGTTGGCTACGAGCAGTACTTC. This sequence encodes CASRGQGVGYEQYF.

This chain connects TRBV9 to TRBJ2-5; 9 nucleotides line up with TRBD1. The CDR3 length is 16 residues. The V gene's germline CDR1 is SGDLS and CDR2 YYNGEE. J lost 0 bases, V lost 0 bases, and 3 bases had no gene match. CDR3 sequence reads: CASSVVGQGYQETQYF. The CDR3 DNA reads as TGTGCCAGCAGCGTAGTCGGACAGGGGTACCAAGAGACCCAGTACTTC.

The chain is built from TRBV27 and TRBJ1-6; 7 bases fit TRBD1. The CDR3 totals 15 residues. After removal of 6 bases from V and 8 bases from J, the junction contained 10 bases not matched to a gene. CDR1 and CDR2 (germline): MNHEY, SMNVEV (reference sequence). This CDR3 is CASSPRTGPDSPLHF. CDR3 DNA sequence: TGTGCCAGCAGCCCCCGGACAGGCCCGGATTCACCCCTCCACTTT.

CDR3 in DNA: TGTGCCAGCATCGATACTGTAGACTCTAGCACAGATACGCAGTATTTT. Translation: CASIDTVDSSTDTQYF. The chain recombines TRBV27 with TRBJ2-3; D unresolved. This CDR3 contains 16 residues. Trimming took 7 bases from V and 0 from J, leaving 17 bases between them. CDR1 is MNHEY and CDR2 is SMNVEV in the germline V gene (reference sequence).

V is TRBV27 and J is TRBJ2-1; 7 nucleotides match TRBD1. The CDR3 consists of 14 residues. V gave up 3 bases and J gave up 9 bases; unmatched junction bases: 8. Germline V gene data show CDR1 as MNHEY and CDR2 as SMNVEV (reference sequence). The CDR3, as DNA: TGTGCCAGCAGTTTGGGAACAGGGGTGGGTGAGCAGTTCTTC. Protein sequence: CASSLGTGVGEQFF.

This chain joins TRBV11-1 and TRBJ1-2, with unresolved D. With 5 bases removed from V and 2 bases from J, the gap between germline ends came to 12 bases. The CDR3 is 14 residues long. Germline V gives CDR1 SGHAT, CDR2 FQDESV (reference sequence). CDR3 sequence: CASSREDGNYGYTF. The CDR3 DNA sequence: TGTGCCAGCAGCCGGGAGGACGGGAACTATGGCTACACCTTC.

The chain has TRBV7-8 and TRBJ2-3; 8 bases are a match to TRBD2. CDR1 is SGHVS and CDR2 is FQNEAQ in the germline V gene. The CDR3 loop spans 16 amino acids. Unmatched junction bases numbered 9, after V lost 5 bases and J lost 2 bases. The CDR3 protein is CASSPRGAFFTDTQYF. CDR3 in DNA: TGTGCCAGCAGCCCGCGGGGGGCCTTCTTCACAGATACGCAGTATTTT.